What follows describes a single T cell receptor (beta chain). Amplification used 60 Vbeta primers and 13 Jbeta primers. Only in-frame clones appear in the TCRdb table, and some are missing; sequencing was by immunoSEQ multiplex PCR. The sample records 150,000 to 200,000 clones, 65% to 85% being singletons. The data originate from a study of cytomegalovirus exposure and HLA in healthy donors. V shed 5 bases and J shed 7 bases, with 20 bases lying between them. CDR3 length: 15 amino acids. Looked up from germline, CDR1 is MDHEN and CDR2 is SYDVKM. Specimen: PBMCs. The gene calls are TRBV28 and TRBJ2-5; D possibly corresponds to TRBD1 (5 bases). The origin of this receptor is a man younger than 35 in good health and CMV-seronegative. The CDR3 nucleotides read TGTGCCAGCAGTAAAGGGTCCCTAGGGGTCTGGACCCAGTACTTC. It translates to CASSKGSLGVWTQYF.